One sample yielded the 32 T cell receptor beta chains listed below, sequenced in a study of T cells in Graves' hyperthyroidism and ophthalmopathy. Amplification of TCR beta CDR3 regions used RNA as the template. TCR CDR3 underwent first-round RT-PCR with the HTBI primer set. TCRdb reprocessed the multiplex PCR reads via MiXCR and lists one record per CDR3 protein. The sample lists hundreds of thousands of distinct CDR3 sequences, 14% seen once, with roughly a tenth in the top ten. Sequences were obtained from blood. These receptors were collected from a woman between 18 and 29 years old with Graves' hyperthyroidism.

The chain recombines TRBV11-3 with TRBJ2-5, with D perhaps matching TRBD1 or TRBD2 (5 bases each). Trimming stripped 5 bases from V and 3 bases from J, with 13 bases between. Per germline, CDR1 SGHNT and CDR2 YENEEA. The CDR3 is 14 residues long. Here the CDR3 DNA reads TGTGCCAGCAGCCCCCGAGGGGTTGAAGAGACCCAGTACTTC. As protein: CASSPRGVEETQYF.

Written as DNA, the CDR3 is TGTGCCAGCAGCACCGGGACGGCCGTCTATGGCTACACCTTC. Its protein is CASSTGTAVYGYTF. This chain joins TRBV9 and TRBJ1-2; the D gene is possibly TRBD1 (5 bases). V was trimmed by 4 bases and J by 4 bases, leaving 14 bases between them. The CDR3 sequence is 14 residues long. Germline V gives CDR1 SGDLS, CDR2 YYNGEE.

This clonotype came up many times. V gene TRBV2 combines with J gene TRBJ2-7; maybe TRBD2 (6 bases). Germline values: CDR1 SNHLY, CDR2 FYNNEI. The ends were cut back, 1 base at V and 4 bases at J, with 14 bases in the middle. CDR3 length equals 15 residues. The CDR3 reads CASSEEAGRWYEQYF. The CDR3 coding sequence is TGTGCCAGCAGTGAAGAGGCAGGGAGGTGGTACGAGCAGTACTTC.

This clonotype was counted ten times or more. The J gene is TRBJ2-1, the V gene TRBV5-1; weak D call: TRBD2 (5 bases). V lost 4 bases, J lost 6 bases, and 17 bases lay in between. The CDR3 runs 15 residues. Germline V gives CDR1 SGHRS, CDR2 YFSETQ. CDR3 protein: CASSDPRRPANEQFF. The DNA for the CDR3 is TGCGCCAGCAGCGATCCGCGGAGGCCTGCCAATGAGCAGTTCTTC. The full variable domain, its missing parts supplied by reference TRBV5-1 and TRBJ2-1, is KAGVTQTPRYLIKTRGQQVTLSCSPISGHRSVSWYQQTPGQGLQFLFEYFSETQRNKGNFPGRFSGRQFSNSRSEMNVSTLELGDSALYLCASSDPRRPANEQFFGPGTRLTVL.

This clonotype was seen repeatedly, ten times or more. V and J are TRBV7-6 and TRBJ2-5; D possibly corresponds to TRBD2 (6 bases). The germline V gene encodes CDR1 SGHVS and CDR2 FNYEAQ. Trimming took 5 bases from V and 5 from J, leaving 21 bases between them. The CDR3 has 16 residues. CDR3 loop: CASSPGTHSLGETQYF. The CDR3 DNA reads TGTGCCAGCAGCCCCGGGACTCACTCGCTCGGGGAGACCCAGTACTTC.

This clonotype has a handful of counts. J is TRBJ1-2 and V is TRBV20-1, with D maybe TRBD1 (6 bases). Germline values: CDR1 DFQATT, CDR2 SNEGSKA (reference sequence). CDR3 size: 16 residues. The V and J ends lost 2 bases and 6 bases respectively, with 22 bases between them. The CDR3 nucleotides read TGCAGTGCTAGATCCCCCTCCGGGACACCACTCGATGGCTACACCTTC. Protein product: CSARSPSGTPLDGYTF.

In this sample, this clonotype turned up many times. The chain recombines TRBV18 with TRBJ1-2, with unresolved D. Trimming shortened V by 3 bases and J by 4 bases, and 15 bases separated the two germline ends. This CDR3 has 15 amino acids. CDR1 KGHSH and CDR2 LQKENI come from the germline V gene. In nucleotides, the CDR3 is TGTGCCAGCTCACCCTCAGGCACTTTTGGCTATGGCTACACCTTC. Residues: CASSPSGTFGYGYTF.

This clonotype came up a few times. The rearrangement links TRBV12-5 to TRBJ2-7; perhaps TRBD2 as D (5 bases). V was cut by 7 bases and J by 6 bases, with 16 bases left in between. This CDR3 is 13 amino acids long. Germline CDR1 LGHNT, CDR2 FRNRAP. The CDR3 protein is CASAVRGLGEQYF. The CDR3 region has the DNA TGTGCTAGTGCCGTCCGGGGTCTGGGCGAGCAGTACTTC.

This clonotype has ten or more counts. The gene calls are TRBV20-1 and TRBJ1-2; D is possibly TRBD1 (5 bases). CDR1 is DFQATT and CDR2 is SNEGSKA in the germline V gene (reference sequence). V lost 0 bases, J lost 2 bases, and 16 bases lay in between. The CDR3 contains 16 residues. The CDR3 DNA reads TGCAGTGCTAGAGATTCCGTGTCGGCAGGGAACTATGGCTACACCTTC. Translated, it gives CSARDSVSAGNYGYTF.

In its sample, this clonotype was seen a few times. This rearrangement joins TRBV29-1 to TRBJ1-1; 8 positions agree with TRBD1. Germline V gene data show CDR1 as SQVTM and CDR2 as ANQGSEA. The CDR3 is made up of 14 amino acids. With 6 bases clipped from V and 5 bases from J, the junction kept 11 bases outside the gene matches. The CDR3 nucleotides read TGCAGCGTCTATCCCCAGGGGGCGCGGACTGAAGCTTTCTTT. It translates to CSVYPQGARTEAFF.

This clonotype was seen ten or more times. The chain uses TRBV11-2 and TRBJ1-1; 7 bases line up with TRBD1. J was trimmed by 2 bases and V by 4 bases; bases with no gene match: 13. The CDR3 sequence is 17 residues long. Germline V gives CDR1 SGHAT, CDR2 FQNNGV. This chain's CDR3 is CASSYDRAGLSNTEAFF. Here the CDR3 DNA reads TGTGCCAGCAGCTACGACAGGGCCGGATTGTCCAACACTGAAGCTTTCTTT. Full variable domain (outside the CDR3, taken from reference TRBV11-2 and TRBJ1-1): EAGVAQSPRYKIIEKRQSVAFWCNPISGHATLYWYQQILGQGPKLLIQFQNNGVVDDSQLPKDRFSAERLKGVDSTLKIQPAKLEDSAVYLCASSYDRAGLSNTEAFFGQGTRLTVV.

This clonotype has a count of ten or more. The V call is TRBV7-8, the J call TRBJ2-3; TRBD2 matches at 10 bases. CDR1 and CDR2 from the germline V gene are SGHVS and FQNEAQ. V lost 5 bases, J lost 5 bases, and 13 bases stayed unmatched. The CDR3 is 17 amino acids. CDR3 coding DNA: TGTGCCAGCAGCCCCTGGCCTCTAGCGGGAGCGATAGATACGCAGTATTTT. Its translation is CASSPWPLAGAIDTQYF.

This clonotype was detected a few times. CDR3 in amino acids: CATSEPRGADTQYF. The CDR3 DNA reads as TGTGCCACCAGTGAGCCCAGGGGAGCAGATACGCAGTATTTT. This sequence joins TRBV24-1 and TRBJ2-3, with D maybe TRBD1 (6 bases). The CDR3 extends over 14 amino acids. V lost 4 bases and J lost 4, with 11 bases in between. Germline values: CDR1 KGHDR, CDR2 SFDVKD.

This clonotype was seen ten or more times. The chain couples TRBV19 to TRBJ1-5, with D unresolved. The germline V gene has CDR1 LNHDA and CDR2 SQIVND (reference sequence). With 3 bases removed from V and 4 bases from J, the gap between germline ends came to 4 bases. The CDR3 is made up of 12 amino acids. The CDR3 region has the DNA TGTGCCAGTAGTATCGGGAATCAGCCCCAGCATTTT. This encodes CASSIGNQPQHF.

This clonotype was seen repeatedly, ten times or more. The chain joins TRBV6-6 to TRBJ2-7; 7 bases are a match to TRBD1. Germline V gene sequence: CDR1 MNHNY, CDR2 SVGAGI (reference sequence). The CDR3 has 15 amino acids. Germline trimming cut 2 bases from V and 2 bases from J; bases unmatched to any gene: 6. CDR3 in DNA: TGTGCCAGCAGTTACGCCCCAGGGGGTGCCTACGAGCAGTACTTC. Translated: CASSYAPGGAYEQYF.

This clonotype was counted at least ten times. The chain carries TRBV20-1 and TRBJ1-1, with unresolved D. This CDR3 comprises 11 residues. CDR1 is DFQATT, CDR2 SNEGSKA, per germline (reference sequence). The V gene lost 5 bases and the J gene lost 1 base, with 5 bases spanning the gap. The CDR3 coding sequence is TGCAGTGCTGGTAAGAACACTGAAGCTTTCTTT. Protein product: CSAGKNTEAFF.

This clonotype was found a few times. The gene calls are TRBV6-1 and TRBJ1-1; 7 nucleotides agree with TRBD1. Trimming cost V 6 bases and J 0 bases; bases outside gene matches: 10. The CDR3 sequence is 16 residues long. CDR1 MNHNS and CDR2 SASEGT come from the germline V gene. CDR3 in amino acids: CASRSARGILNTEAFF. DNA for the CDR3: TGTGCCAGCAGGTCCGCCAGGGGGATTTTGAACACTGAAGCTTTCTTT.

This clonotype was seen a handful of times. The chain employs TRBV27 and TRBJ2-1, with D unclear. Per germline, CDR1 MNHEY and CDR2 SMNVEV (reference sequence). The CDR3 runs to 15 residues. V was shortened by 4 bases and J by 8 bases, with 18 bases between the two germline ends. In DNA, the CDR3 is TGTGCCAGCAGTTCCCGGGTCTCAGCTTTTGATGAGCAGTTCTTC. It yields the protein CASSSRVSAFDEQFF.

This clonotype was found many times. The rearrangement joins TRBV2 to TRBJ2-3; D unclear. Germline-derived CDR1 and CDR2 are SNHLY and FYNNEI. Trimming took 4 bases from V and 2 from J, leaving 7 bases between them. The CDR3 length is 13 residues. The CDR3 DNA sequence: TGTGCCAGCAGTGTAGAGGTCACAGATACGCAGTATTTT. Amino acids: CASSVEVTDTQYF.

This chain links TRBV7-9 with TRBJ2-2, with D possibly TRBD2 on 5 matching bases. The CDR3 length is 12 residues. V gave up 3 bases and J gave up 8 bases, with 7 bases separating them. Germline-derived CDR1 and CDR2 are SEHNR and FQNEAQ (reference sequence). CDR3 sequence reads: CASSLEVGELFF. In DNA, the CDR3 is TGTGCCAGCAGCTTGGAGGTTGGGGAGCTGTTTTTT.

This clonotype showed up many times. V usage is TRBV7-9 and J usage is TRBJ2-5, with 14 bases identical to TRBD2. Germline assignment: CDR1 SEHNR and CDR2 FQNEAQ (reference sequence). The J segment lost 4 bases and the V segment lost 5 bases, leaving 12 bases of the junction unmatched. The CDR3 spans 18 residues. The chain's CDR3 is CASSPGTSGSSRAETQYF. The CDR3, as DNA: TGTGCCAGCAGCCCTGGGACTAGCGGGAGTAGTAGGGCAGAGACCCAGTACTTC.

Many counts were recorded for this clonotype. CDR3 amino acids: CASQGASGASTDTQYF. The CDR3 DNA reads as TGTGCCAGTCAGGGGGCTAGCGGGGCTAGCACAGATACGCAGTATTTT. J is TRBJ2-3 and V is TRBV28; weak D call: TRBD2 (9 bases). The CDR3 sequence is 16 residues long. Germline V gene lookup returns CDR1 MDHEN and CDR2 SYDVKM. With 9 bases removed from V and 0 bases from J, the gap between germline ends came to 19 bases.

This clonotype was detected many times. The chain has TRBV30 and TRBJ2-5, with unresolved D. The CDR3 length is 15 residues. With 2 bases removed from V and 1 base from J, the gap between germline ends came to 14 bases. Germline V gene lookup returns CDR1 GTSNPN and CDR2 SVGIG (reference sequence). The CDR3 nucleotides read TGTGCCTGGAGTACCGGAGTGGCATCCCAAGAGACCCAGTACTTC. As protein: CAWSTGVASQETQYF.

Regarding this clonotype: This may be a read error, as it is one base from a much larger clone. The V and J genes are TRBV28 and TRBJ2-1; the match to TRBD2 covers 9 bases. Germline CDR1 MDHEN, CDR2 SYDVKM. The CDR3 is 16 amino acids. For the CDR3, the DNA is TGTGCCAGCAGTTTACAGGCGGGAGGGCCAAACAATGAGCGGTTCTTC. This translates into CASSLQAGGPNNERFF.

This clonotype has ten or more counts. The chain recombines TRBV6-2 or TRBV6-3 with TRBJ2-3, with D maybe TRBD2 (6 bases). Per the germline V gene, CDR1 is MNHEY and CDR2 is SVGEGT. Between the trimmed V and J ends, which lost 2 bases and 1 base, there was a span of 19 bases. The CDR3 consists of 18 residues. CDR3 DNA: TGTGCCAGCAGTTACGAATTTGGACCCCCGGGAGGCACAGATACGCAGTATTTT. It codes for CASSYEFGPPGGTDTQYF.

This clonotype occurred many times. The rearrangement links TRBV12-3 or TRBV12-4 to TRBJ1-2; 9 bases are a match to TRBD1. V was clipped by 2 bases and J by 0 bases; unmatched bases: 10. The CDR3 length is 18 residues. The CDR3 protein is CASSLSKWGTGTNYGYTF. CDR3 in DNA: TGTGCCAGCAGTTTATCTAAGTGGGGGACAGGGACTAACTATGGCTACACCTTC.

This clonotype was observed many times. The CDR3 DNA sequence: TGTGCCAGCAGCTTAGATCGCGGGACGGAGCAGTTCTTC. Translated, it gives CASSLDRGTEQFF. The J gene is TRBJ2-1, the V gene TRBV7-9; TRBD2 is a possible D gene (6 bases). Deletions cut 1 base from V and 10 bases from J, with 11 bases between. CDR3 length: 13 residues. Germline values: CDR1 SEHNR, CDR2 FQNEAQ (reference sequence).

A remark on this clonotype: This sequence may be a read error, since a much larger clone differs from it by one base. The chain couples TRBV7-8 to TRBJ2-1; D call uncertain. The CDR3 extends over 17 amino acids. CDR1 and CDR2 from the germline V gene are SGHVS and FQNEAQ. The CDR3 nucleotides are TGTGTCAGCAGTCCCGGCTCGCCGGTCTCATCCTACAATGAGCAGTTCTTC. This gives the protein CVSSPGSPVSSYNEQFF.

This clonotype has more than one count but fewer than ten. The rearrangement uses TRBV27 and TRBJ1-2; D ambiguous. The germline V and J ends were trimmed by 6 bases and 6 bases, with 14 bases remaining between them. Germline-derived CDR1 and CDR2 are MNHEY and SMNVEV (reference sequence). CDR3 length equals 13 residues. This chain's CDR3 is CASSSEGRDGYTF. The CDR3, as DNA: TGTGCCAGCAGCTCGGAGGGTCGTGATGGCTACACCTTC.

Notes on this clonotype: Being one base from a much bigger clone, this may be a read error. This chain links TRBV28 with TRBJ1-3, with D uncertain. V gave up 8 bases and J gave up 3 bases, with 14 bases separating them. The germline V gene has CDR1 MDHEN and CDR2 SYDVKM. This CDR3 region has 14 residues. CDR3 nucleotides: TGTGCCAGCGGCCGATCAACGTTTGGAAACACCATATATTTT. This sequence encodes CASGRSTFGNTIYF.

With respect to this clonotype: Since a much larger clone is just one base distant, this may be a read error. V gene TRBV12-3 or TRBV12-4 combines with J gene TRBJ2-5, with D perhaps matching TRBD1 or TRBD2 (5 bases each). CDR3 length: 17 residues. CDR3 amino acids: CAIDRGRFNWIQEAQYF. CDR3 in DNA: TGTGCTATCGATCGGGGACGGTTCAATTGGATTCAAGAGGCCCAGTACTTC.

There are many counts of this clonotype. V usage is TRBV12-3 or TRBV12-4 and J usage is TRBJ2-5; 9 positions match TRBD2. The CDR3 sequence is 15 residues long. J was trimmed by 2 bases and V by 5 bases; bases with no gene match: 6. CDR3 nucleotide sequence: TGTGCCAGCAGTCAATCTAGCGGGATACAAGAGACCCAGTACTTC. It is translated as CASSQSSGIQETQYF.